A selection of T cell receptor beta chains follows, all from one sample in a study of cytomegalovirus exposure and HLA in healthy donors. Clones were sequenced by immunoSEQ multiplex PCR, and TCRdb holds only the in-frame ones, with some missing. The sample consists of roughly 110,000 clones, over 80% of them appearing once. Sequencing used PBMCs. The receptors were gathered from a man aged 25-45 years in good health and CMV-seropositive. Both conserved end residues are part of each CDR3. D genes are given only for firm matches. Size is stated for part of the rows, as once, few or many counts, or as a class when the clone is expanded.

clone size | D gene | J gene | V gene | CDR3 DNA | CDR3 protein
. | . | TRBJ1-4 | TRBV5-1 | TGCGCCAGCAGCCCTTCCGGGACAACGGATGAAAAACTGTTTTTT | CASSPSGTTDEKLFF
. | . | TRBJ2-4 | TRBV5-4 | TGTGCCAGCAGCTTGGGCGGGGCACAATCCAAAAACAGTCAGTACTTC | CASSLGGAQSKNSQYF
. | TRBD2 | TRBJ2-1 | TRBV4-1 | TGCGCCAGCAGCCGAGGACTAGCGGGTTTCCTTGAATCCTACAATGAGCAGTTCTTC | CASSRGLAGFLESYNEQFF
. | . | TRBJ1-4 | TRBV10-3 | TGTGCCATCAGTGAGCCACGGAGTGAAAAACTGTTTTTT | CAISEPRSEKLFF
few | . | TRBJ2-5 | TRBV6-5 | TGTGCCAGCAGTTACGCCCGGGGGATCCAAGAGACCCAGTACTTC | CASSYARGIQETQYF
. | . | TRBJ1-5 | TRBV6-5 | TGTGCCAGCAGTTACTCGTCAGGGAATCAGCCCCAGCATTTT | CASSYSSGNQPQHF
. | . | TRBJ2-2 | TRBV6-5 | TGTGCCAGCAGCACACAGGGGAGGTACACCGGGGAGCTGTTTTTT | CASSTQGRYTGELFF
. | TRBD1 | TRBJ2-2 | TRBV2 | TGTGCCAGCAGACCAGGGGGCACCGGGGAGCTGTTTTTT | CASRPGGTGELFF
. | . | TRBJ2-7 | TRBV5-6 | TGTGCCAGCAGCTTCATAGAAGCGCACGAGCAGTACTTC | CASSFIEAHEQYF
. | TRBD1 | TRBJ2-1 | TRBV7-8 | TGTGCCAGCAGCTTCTTTAGGGACAGTCTAGACAATGAGCAGTTCTTC | CASSFFRDSLDNEQFF
once | TRBD2 | TRBJ2-3 | TRBV5-4 | TGTGCCAGCAGCACGGGACTAGCGGGGGGGCGGACAGATACGCAGTATTTT | CASSTGLAGGRTDTQYF
once | . | TRBJ1-2 | TRBV19 | TGTGCCAGTAGTATCCCGAGGAGTGACTATGGCTACACCTTC | CASSIPRSDYGYTF
. | TRBD1 | TRBJ1-3 | TRBV19 | TGTGCCAGTAGTTTACAGGGACAGGGAATCACTGGAAACACCATATATTTT | CASSLQGQGITGNTIYF
. | . | TRBJ2-5 | TRBV7-9 | TGTGCCAGCAGCCCAAGGACATCATACCTGTCGCGGGAGACCCAGTACTTC | CASSPRTSYLSRETQYF
. | . | TRBJ1-4 | TRBV19 | TGTGCCAGTAGTATGGGAGTGAATGAAAAACTGTTTTTT | CASSMGVNEKLFF
once | TRBD2 | TRBJ2-7 | TRBV5-1 | TGCGCCAGCAGCCCGGTGTTTTTGCGGGGGAGCTCCTACGAGCAGTACTTC | CASSPVFLRGSSYEQYF
once | . | TRBJ1-5 | TRBV5-1 | TGCGCCAGCAGCGCAGGGGAATTCAATCAGCCCCAGCATTTT | CASSAGEFNQPQHF
. | . | TRBJ1-6 | TRBV6-1 | TGTGCCAGCAGGAGGGACATGGTGAATTCACCCCTCCACTTT | CASRRDMVNSPLHF
. | . | TRBJ2-3 | TRBV9 | TGTGCCAGCAGCGTAGTTGGGACTAGCACAGATACGCAGTATTTT | CASSVVGTSTDTQYF
few | TRBD1 | TRBJ2-1 | TRBV6-4 | TGTGCCAGCAGTGACTCGACAGGGGGCAATGAGCAGTTCTTC | CASSDSTGGNEQFF
. | TRBD2 | TRBJ2-7 | TRBV4-1 | TGCGCCAGCAGCCATGGGACTAGCCCTTTC | CASSHGTSPF
once | . | TRBJ1-1 | TRBV30 | TGTGCCTGGCTGGAGCAGGGGTTGTTGGCTGAAGCTTTCTTT | CAWLEQGLLAEAFF
few | . | TRBJ2-5 | TRBV4-1 | TGCGCCAGCAGCCATCAGGGGTTTGATAGAGAGACCCAGTACTTC | CASSHQGFDRETQYF
few | TRBD2 | TRBJ2-5 | TRBV19 | TGTGCCAGTAGTAGCGGGGGGGCCGAGACCCAGTACTTC | CASSSGGAETQYF
few | TRBD1 | TRBJ1-2 | TRBV6-5 | TGTGCCAGCAGTAACCACAGGGGCGGTGGCTACACCTTC | CASSNHRGGGYTF
. | TRBD2 | TRBJ2-7 | TRBV4-1 | TGCGCCAGCAGCCCTCGTGCGGGGGGGCTTGGCGAGCAGTACTTC | CASSPRAGGLGEQYF
. | . | TRBJ2-5 | TRBV27 | TGTGCCAGCAGTCTCCGGCAGGGCGGCGTTACAGAGACCCAGTACTTC | CASSLRQGGVTETQYF
. | . | TRBJ1-3 | TRBV2 | TGTGCCAGCAGCAGGGACTCTGGAAACACCATATATTTT | CASSRDSGNTIYF
. | . | TRBJ1-5 | TRBV6-1 | TGTGCCAGCAGTGAACGAGCGGATCAGCCCCAGCATTTT | CASSERADQPQHF